This TCR beta chain was identified in a study of shared clonotypes between healthy human individuals. Notes on the study in general: Non-shared clonotypes showed lower generation probabilities than clonotypes common to all four donors.

Division of CD4+ cells produced a CD45RA+ naive subset and a CD45RA-negative memory subset. This clone was counted only a few times. Its antigen is not identified. An assay was performed, and its level was deep. Repertoires were generated with immunoSEQ multiplex PCR, while TCRdb's copy carries only in-frame clones and drops some. The profile shows over a million clones, around 75% of them singletons. This TCR came from a young man in good health. The sample comprised memory CD4+ T cells sorted from blood. Subset of the sample: CD45RA-negative fraction.

DNA of the CDR3: TGTGCCAGCAGCTTGGCTGGGAGGGGTGAGACCCAGTACTTC. It encodes CASSLAGRGETQYF. The chain is built from TRBV5-4 and TRBJ2-5, with TRBD2 matching 7 bases. Per germline, CDR1 SGHNT and CDR2 YYREEE (reference sequence). The ends lost 0 bases at V and 5 bases at J; junction bases unmatched: 4. The CDR3 consists of 14 residues.